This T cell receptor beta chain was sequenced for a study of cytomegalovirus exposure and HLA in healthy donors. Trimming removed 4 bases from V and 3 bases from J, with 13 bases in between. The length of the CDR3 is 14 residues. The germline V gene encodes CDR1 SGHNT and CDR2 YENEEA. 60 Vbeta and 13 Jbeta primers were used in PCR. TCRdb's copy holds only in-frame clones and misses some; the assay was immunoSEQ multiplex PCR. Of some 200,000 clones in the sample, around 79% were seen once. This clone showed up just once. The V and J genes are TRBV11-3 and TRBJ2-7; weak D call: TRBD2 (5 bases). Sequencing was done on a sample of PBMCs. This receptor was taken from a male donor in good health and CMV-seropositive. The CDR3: CASSYPDSDYEQYF. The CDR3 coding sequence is TGTGCCAGCAGCTACCCGGACTCCGACTACGAGCAGTACTTC.